A single sample is the source of the 5 T cell receptor beta chains below, sequenced in a study of T cells in Graves' hyperthyroidism and ophthalmopathy. Amplification of TCR beta CDR3 regions was performed using RNA transcripts as template. TCR CDR3 regions were first amplified by RT-PCR with HTBI primers. A single record per CDR3 protein comes from TCRdb applying MiXCR to the multiplex PCR reads. The sample holds around 380,000 distinct CDR3 sequences, roughly 12% seen once. Source material: blood. The receptors were gathered from a man aged 25-45 years with Graves' hyperthyroidism that later progressed to Graves' ophthalmopathy.

The J gene is TRBJ1-6, the V gene TRBV28; 7 bases map to TRBD1. CDR3 length equals 14 residues. The trim removed 8 bases at V and 7 bases at J, leaving 8 bases unmatched. The germline V gene encodes CDR1 MDHEN and CDR2 SYDVKM. The CDR3 coding sequence is TGTGCCAGCCACAACAGGGGACTAAATTCACCCCTCCACTTT. It is translated as CASHNRGLNSPLHF.

The sample holds many counts of this clonotype. This chain joins TRBV10-3 and TRBJ2-7; 7 bases are shared with TRBD1. Germline lookup yields CDR1 ENHRY and CDR2 SYGVKD. The CDR3 contains 14 residues. V lost 6 bases, J lost 3 bases, and 8 bases stayed unmatched. Here the CDR3 DNA reads TGTGCCATCAGCCCGACAGGGTCCTTCTACGAGCAGTACTTC. It encodes CAISPTGSFYEQYF.

This clonotype appeared a few times. A clone one base away is much larger, so this may be a read error. The chain carries TRBV12-3 or TRBV12-4 and TRBJ2-6; D not certain. This CDR3 spans 15 amino acids. The V end lost 2 bases, the J end lost 0 bases, and 5 bases lay between the germline ends. This CDR3 reads CASSLWDSGANVLTF. The CDR3 DNA follows: TGTGCCAGCAGTTTATGGGACTCTGGGGCCAACGTCCTGACTTTC.

This clonotype was seen more than once but under ten times. The rearrangement joins TRBV7-2 to TRBJ2-1; perhaps TRBD2 as D (5 bases). Trimming stripped 3 bases from V and 8 bases from J, with 14 bases between. This CDR3 contains 14 residues. Germline CDR1 SGHTA, CDR2 FQGNSA. CDR3 bases: TGTGCCAGCAGCTTGGCGGGTCCGCGACATGAGCAGTTCTTC. Amino acids: CASSLAGPRHEQFF.

This clonotype was seen more than once but under ten times. The chain combines TRBV10-3 with TRBJ2-7, with D uncertain. Trimming stripped 0 bases from V and 0 bases from J, with 12 bases between. This CDR3 is built from 16 residues. The germline gives CDR1 ENHRY, CDR2 SYGVKD. CDR3 region: CAISESVGSHSYEQYF. The CDR3 DNA reads as TGTGCCATCAGTGAGTCGGTAGGCTCCCACTCCTACGAGCAGTACTTC.